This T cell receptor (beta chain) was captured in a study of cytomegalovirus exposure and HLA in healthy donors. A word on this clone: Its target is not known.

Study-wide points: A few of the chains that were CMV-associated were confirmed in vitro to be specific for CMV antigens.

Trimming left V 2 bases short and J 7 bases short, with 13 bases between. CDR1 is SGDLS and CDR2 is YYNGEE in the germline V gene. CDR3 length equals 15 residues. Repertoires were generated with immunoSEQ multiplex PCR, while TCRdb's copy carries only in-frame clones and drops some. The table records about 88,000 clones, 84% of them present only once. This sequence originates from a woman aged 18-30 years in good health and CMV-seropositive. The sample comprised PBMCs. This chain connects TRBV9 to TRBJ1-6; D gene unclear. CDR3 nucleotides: TGTGCCAGCAGCGTCCGAGACACCGAAAATTCACCCCTCCACTTT. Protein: CASSVRDTENSPLHF.